A single sample is the source of the 18 T cell receptor beta chains below, sequenced in a study of shared clonotypes between healthy human individuals. Terminally differentiated effector memory CD45RA+ cells were excluded from the naive CD8 cells, which were CD45RO-negative and positively selected for CCR7. The method was immunoSEQ multiplex PCR; TCRdb's version includes in-frame clones alone and lacks a portion of them. The repertoire holds about 2.2 million clones, with 85% to 95% as singletons. The material sequenced was naive CD8+ T cells from PBMCs. These receptors were collected from a man aged 18 to 30 in good health. Some clones in this sample may be carry-over from other donors' samples.

Details on this clone: The same CDR3 also results from other DNA sequences found in this sample. This CDR3 reads CASSHPGGTDTQYF. The CDR3 DNA sequence: TGTGCCAGCAGCCACCCCGGGGGCACAGATACGCAGTATTTT. J is TRBJ2-3 and V is TRBV7-9, with D possibly matching TRBD2 (5 bases). In germline, CDR1 is SEHNR, CDR2 FQNEAQ (reference sequence). V dropped 5 bases and J dropped 1 base, with 10 bases sitting between them. This CDR3 has 14 residues. Drawing the rest from reference TRBV7-9 and TRBJ2-3, the complete variable domain is DTGVSQNPRHKITKRGQNVTFRCDPISEHNRLYWYRQTLGQGPEFLTYFQNEAQLEKSRLLSDRFSAERPKGSFSTLEIQRTEQGDSAMYLCASSHPGGTDTQYFGPGTRLTVL.

In the case of this clone: A junction boundary mismatches the germline segment, possibly from a read error. The chain uses TRBV7-8 and TRBJ2-7, with 16 nucleotides matching TRBD2. This CDR3 has 16 amino acids. Germline assignment: CDR1 SGHVS and CDR2 FQNEAQ. The CDR3 loop is CASKGTSGRASDEQYF. Here the CDR3 DNA reads TGTGCCAGCAAGGGGACTAGCGGGAGGGCCTCCGACGAGCAGTACTTC. Complete variable domain (other parts from reference TRBV7-8 and TRBJ2-7): GAGVSQSPRYKVAKRGQDVALRCDPISGHVSLFWYQQALGQGPEFLTYFQNEAQLDKSGLPSDRFFAERPEGSVSTLKIQRTQQEDSAVYLCASKGTSGRASDEQYFGPGTRLTVT.

The chain joins TRBV9 to TRBJ1-1, with D uncertain. This CDR3 is 14 amino acids long. V was shortened by 2 bases and J by 4 bases, with 12 bases between the two germline ends. The germline CDR1 and CDR2 sequences are SGDLS and YYNGEE. The CDR3, as DNA: TGTGCCAGCAGCGTGGAGGATCTGGTCACTGAAGCTTTCTTT. Protein: CASSVEDLVTEAFF.

The V gene is TRBV13, the J gene TRBJ2-1, with TRBD1 as a possible D gene (6 bases). The CDR3 is 14 amino acids. The V gene lost 4 bases and the J gene lost 7 bases, with 14 bases spanning the gap. The germline V gene has CDR1 PRHDT and CDR2 FYEKMQ (reference sequence). CDR3 protein: CASSSWTEYNEQFF. DNA for the CDR3: TGTGCCAGCAGCTCTTGGACAGAATATAATGAGCAGTTCTTC.

The chain recombines TRBV7-9 with TRBJ1-4; D might be TRBD1 (6 bases). Germline CDR1 SEHNR, CDR2 FQNEAQ (reference sequence). CDR3 length equals 17 residues. The V end was cut by 4 bases, the J end by 8 bases, with 23 bases between. The CDR3 bases are TGTGCCAGCAGCTCAAGCACTACAGGGTCGCAGGGAGAAAAACTGTTTTTT. It encodes CASSSSTTGSQGEKLFF.

CDR3 sequence reads: CASSVSGSSYEQYF. The CDR3 DNA follows: TGTGCCAGCAGTGTGAGCGGGAGCTCCTACGAGCAGTACTTC. The chain employs TRBV28 and TRBJ2-5; TRBD2 agrees at 8 bases. The assigned J gene may be wrong: the sequence end matches TRBJ2-7 better. This CDR3 has 14 amino acids. Germline CDR1 is MDHEN and CDR2 is SYDVKM.

This clone was seen just once. This chain links TRBV5-5 with TRBJ1-4, with unresolved D. Germline lookup yields CDR1 SGHKS and CDR2 YYEKEE (reference sequence). Trimming took 4 bases from V and 4 from J, leaving 11 bases between them. The CDR3 has 14 amino acids. The chain's CDR3 is CASSPGPSNEKLFF. In nucleotides, the CDR3 is TGTGCCAGCAGCCCAGGACCGAGTAATGAAAAACTGTTTTTT.

Regarding this clone: The junction differs from germline at one of its ends, possibly a read error. The chain has TRBV7-6 and TRBJ2-7; 13 bases are a match to TRBD2. CDR3 size: 17 residues. CDR1 is SGHVS and CDR2 is FNYEAQ in the germline V gene. In DNA, the CDR3 is TGTGCCAGCAGCCTTGGACTAGCGGGAGAGGTCTCCCACGAGCAGTACTTC. Its translation: CASSLGLAGEVSHEQYF.

As DNA, the CDR3 is TGTGCCAGCAGCGCTGGAGGGGCTAGCGCCGAGCCCGATTTGGAGACCCAGTACTTC. It specifies CASSAGGASAEPDLETQYF. This chain joins TRBV13 and TRBJ2-5; the D gene is possibly TRBD2 (6 bases). CDR3 length equals 19 residues. CDR1 and CDR2 (germline): PRHDT, FYEKMQ (reference sequence). Deletions cut 5 bases from V and 5 bases from J, with 30 bases between.

The rearrangement joins TRBV10-3 to TRBJ2-7, with D possibly being TRBD1 (5 bases). CDR3 size: 13 residues. V was cut by 2 bases and J by 2 bases, with 7 bases left in between. From germline, CDR1 is ENHRY and CDR2 SYGVKD. DNA for the CDR3: TGTGCCATCAGTGAGAAGGGGCCCTACGAGCAGTACTTC. This codes for CAISEKGPYEQYF.

The chain joins TRBV27 to TRBJ2-7; D tentatively fits TRBD1 or TRBD2 (5 bases each). Between the trimmed V and J ends, which lost 6 bases and 3 bases, there was a span of 21 bases. CDR1 and CDR2 from the germline V gene are MNHEY and SMNVEV (reference sequence). This CDR3 has 16 amino acids. In nucleotides, the CDR3 is TGTGCCAGCAGCCCTAGCCGGGGCAGCAAGATCTACGAGCAGTACTTC. Its protein product is CASSPSRGSKIYEQYF.

The V gene is TRBV13, the J gene TRBJ2-5; 12 nucleotides line up with TRBD2. The last part of the DNA fits TRBJ2-7 better; the J call may be wrong. The germline gives CDR1 PRHDT, CDR2 FYEKMQ (reference sequence). The CDR3 length is 17 residues. DNA of the CDR3: TGTGCCAGCAGCTTATCGCTAGCGGGAGGGCCTGGGAACGAGCAGTACTTC. The encoded protein is CASSLSLAGGPGNEQYF.

V gene TRBV6-1 combines with J gene TRBJ1-5; D possibly corresponds to TRBD1 (5 bases). Trimming left V 8 bases short and J 6 bases short, with 20 bases between. Per germline, CDR1 MNHNS and CDR2 SASEGT. The CDR3 runs to 15 residues. The CDR3 is CASHHPPGGSQPQHF. The CDR3 coding sequence is TGTGCCAGCCATCACCCTCCGGGGGGAAGTCAGCCCCAGCATTTT.

The chain has TRBV15 and TRBJ1-5; 9 positions match TRBD1. This CDR3 is built from 15 residues. CDR1 is LNHNV, CDR2 YYDKDF, per germline (reference sequence). With V trimmed by 4 bases and J by 3 bases, 4 bases remained unmatched. In DNA form, the CDR3 reads TGTGCCACCAGCACGGACAGGGGTAACAATCAGCCCCAGCATTTT. Protein sequence: CATSTDRGNNQPQHF.

The V call is TRBV13, the J call TRBJ2-2, with 8 bases aligning to TRBD2. Germline V gives CDR1 PRHDT, CDR2 FYEKMQ (reference sequence). With 5 bases clipped from V and 5 bases from J, the junction kept 7 bases outside the gene matches. The CDR3 is made up of 15 amino acids. CDR3 in DNA: TGTGCCAGCAGCGAAGCGGGAGCTCGGACCGGGGAGCTGTTTTTT. Translating gives CASSEAGARTGELFF.

The chain carries TRBV6-5 and TRBJ1-2, with D unresolved. CDR1 MNHEY and CDR2 SVGAGI come from the germline V gene. V dropped 11 bases and J dropped 8 bases, with 24 bases sitting between them. The CDR3 runs 14 residues. The CDR3 protein is CASTVGVTGMGYTF. In nucleotides, the CDR3 is TGTGCCTCCACGGTTGGGGTGACGGGAATGGGCTACACCTTC.

V gene TRBV19 combines with J gene TRBJ2-7, with D perhaps matching TRBD2 (5 bases). V lost 0 bases and J lost 4, with 19 bases in between. Germline lookup yields CDR1 LNHDA and CDR2 SQIVND (reference sequence). The CDR3 is 17 residues long. The CDR3 loop is CASSIERAAPGSYEQYF. For the CDR3, the DNA is TGTGCCAGTAGTATAGAGAGAGCGGCCCCCGGTTCTTACGAGCAGTACTTC.

The chain carries TRBV5-1 and TRBJ1-5; TRBD1 is a possible D gene (6 bases). The CDR3 totals 14 residues. The ends were cut back, 0 bases at V and 3 bases at J, with 7 bases in the middle. Germline CDR1 SGHRS, CDR2 YFSETQ. The CDR3 sequence is CASSLAGVNQPQHF. The DNA of the CDR3 is TGCGCCAGCAGCTTGGCAGGGGTCAATCAGCCCCAGCATTTT. Filled out from reference TRBV5-1 and TRBJ1-5, the complete variable domain reads KAGVTQTPRYLIKTRGQQVTLSCSPISGHRSVSWYQQTPGQGLQFLFEYFSETQRNKGNFPGRFSGRQFSNSRSEMNVSTLELGDSALYLCASSLAGVNQPQHFGDGTRLSIL.